These T cell receptor beta chains were read from a single sample in a study of T-cell reconstitution after alpha-beta-depleted transplantation in children. MiXCR, run by TCRdb on the PCR reads, gives a single entry per CDR3 protein. The top ten hold approximately 14% of the sample, which has around 600,000 distinct CDR3 sequences, about 23% seen once. The sequenced sample was PBMCs, mostly from graft donor cells, obtained 360 days after TCRalphabeta/CD19-depleted stem cell transplant. The receptors stem from a boy under two years old who had a stem cell transplant for acute myeloid leukemia, so the T cells may come from the graft donor. CDR3s include the opening cysteine and the closing phenylalanine or tryptophan. Clone size is stated in some rows and not others, as once, few, many or a class when expanded.

cdr3_aa j_call clone_size v_call cdr3_length
CSVGPLLADTQYF TRBJ2-3 - TRBV29-1 13
CASSGPPGPRTDTQYF TRBJ2-3 many TRBV13 16
CASSYSRISGYQETQYF TRBJ2-5 once TRBV6-5 17
CASSLGVWETQYF TRBJ2-5 - TRBV27 13
CASSLPGLAGANEQFF TRBJ2-1 many TRBV5-5 16
CASSYAQVDTQYF TRBJ2-3 once TRBV6-5 13
CSVHRGVNYGYTF TRBJ1-2 - TRBV29-1 13
CASSQGQGSSGYTF TRBJ1-2 - TRBV4-3 14
CSARSGGALYQETQYF TRBJ2-5 many TRBV20-1 16
CSARGGGQSEKLFF TRBJ1-4 - TRBV20-1 14
CASLDRGQTQYF TRBJ2-5 - TRBV2 12
CASSEGLAGRETQYF TRBJ2-5 - TRBV2 15
CSVDGQTNYGYTF TRBJ1-2 many TRBV29-1 13
CSARGRGAADTQYF TRBJ2-3 many TRBV20-1 14
CASNGGRKDEQFF TRBJ2-1 many TRBV12-3/TRBV12-4 13
CSVSAGGEDTQYF TRBJ2-3 few TRBV29-1 13
CATSDSTPSSYNEQFF TRBJ2-1 - TRBV24-1 16
CSARAIRPGTGDFGEAFF TRBJ1-1 - TRBV20-1 18
CASSLQGARETQYF TRBJ2-5 many TRBV28 14
CASSLAAEKLFF TRBJ1-4 many TRBV12-3/TRBV12-4 12
CASSLGLDAGGLGETQYF TRBJ2-5 - TRBV11-2 18
CASSQGGVGQPQHF TRBJ1-5 - TRBV7-2 14
CASSQAGDPLNEQFF TRBJ2-1 - TRBV4-2 15
CASSFPGQDEQFF TRBJ2-1 many TRBV7-2 13
CASSRTPDYGYTF TRBJ1-2 many TRBV14 13
CATSRVSRGNRGDYGYTF TRBJ1-2 many TRBV15 18
CASPEKGGATGELFF TRBJ2-2 few TRBV7-2 15
CSARAPEDYGYTF TRBJ1-2 many TRBV20-1 13
CASSVGRLVLETQYF TRBJ2-5 - TRBV9 15
CASSVGDGRLQYF TRBJ2-3 - TRBV9 13
CASSYTAGTGELFF TRBJ2-2 few TRBV5-6 14
CASSPINSGGAETQYF TRBJ2-5 few TRBV6-1 16
CASSSGPPWETQYF TRBJ2-5 many TRBV12-3/TRBV12-4 14
CATSSPRQGPYEQYF TRBJ2-7 - TRBV15 15
CSARRGPKAFF TRBJ1-1 few TRBV20-1 11
CASSLLTWGPPTGELFF TRBJ2-2 few TRBV7-9 17
CASSLWGEGVNTEAFF TRBJ1-1 few TRBV7-2 16
CASSLASGGGAKDTQYF TRBJ2-3 - TRBV7-9 17
CASSLGRSGGYTF TRBJ1-2 - TRBV12-3/TRBV12-4 13
CASNLQGQGNEQFF TRBJ2-1 many TRBV6-2/TRBV6-3 14
CSSARGGWTYNEQFF TRBJ2-1 - TRBV29-1 15
CSAPQSRTGGPDAHGYTF TRBJ1-2 - TRBV20-1 18
CSAGAPAEAFF TRBJ1-1 few TRBV20-1 11
CSARAGTPPEYQYF TRBJ2-5 many TRBV20-1 14
CASSTGRGDNQPQHF TRBJ1-5 many TRBV12-3/TRBV12-4 15
CSALLVAGTDTQYF TRBJ2-3 - TRBV20-1 14
CATSRKKGLQNNEQFF TRBJ2-1 - TRBV15 16
CSVEGGRTQYF TRBJ2-5 few TRBV29-1 11
CSASGWGDQPQHF TRBJ1-5 - TRBV20-1 13
CASSLPYLTGGSYMGNYNEQFF TRBJ2-1 - TRBV5-6 22
CSARVGLFTDTQYF TRBJ2-3 few TRBV20-1 14
CATAEDRVTETQYF TRBJ2-5 - TRBV15 14
CASSYSTSGGYNEQFF TRBJ2-1 - TRBV6-5 16
CASSLDRLSPLHF TRBJ1-6 many TRBV5-1 13
CASRDRAEQFF TRBJ2-1 - TRBV6-2/TRBV6-3 11